This TCR beta chain is from a study of graft-versus-host responses after intestinal transplantation. The count of this clone is one. Its antigen is still unknown. Clones were read by immunoSEQ multiplex PCR, and TCRdb kept only the in-frame ones, dropping some. The sample has more than 70,000 clones, approximately 78% seen once. The CDR3 contains 14 residues. CDR1 and CDR2 (germline): MNHEY, SMNVEV (reference sequence). With 7 bases clipped from V and 1 base from J, the junction kept 5 bases outside the gene matches. The sequenced sample was unstimulated CD4+ T cells sorted from spleen or lymph node cells, obtained before intestinal transplant. V and J are TRBV27 and TRBJ2-5; TRBD1 agrees at 8 bases. The origin of this receptor is a human donor who received an intestinal transplant. The CDR3 DNA is TGTGCCAGCACCCAACAGGGGGGCCAAGAGACCCAGTACTTC. Protein product: CASTQQGGQETQYF.